The T cell receptor beta chain described here comes from a study of T cell repertoires in cytomegalovirus infection. Study context: Selection of CMV epitopes for the study included recently identified HLA-C-restricted and well-studied HLA-B-restricted ones. Public TCR beta signatures indicated both CMV infection and matching HLA type. Findings and limits, study-wide: CMV-specific HLA-C-restricted TCR beta clonotypes dominated the ex vivo response. The study identified carriers of CMV plus the relevant HLA from cumulative public TCR beta family frequency.

Germline V gene lookup returns CDR1 SGHTA and CDR2 FQGNSA. This CDR3 contains 15 residues. Trimming took 4 bases from V and 1 from J; bases not matched to a gene: 6. This clonotype was counted ten times or more. What it recognizes is unknown. In TCRdb, the reads were re-called with MiXCR into one record per CDR3 protein. The table includes some 940,000 distinct CDR3 sequences, 30% to 40% detected once. The material was cultured CD8+ T cells from PBMCs, obtained from culture after CMV antigen stimulation. This clonotype was sampled from a human donor in good health (CMV status not recorded). Some clones in this sample may be carry-over from other donors' samples. The chain couples TRBV7-2 to TRBJ2-5, with 7 bases lining up with TRBD1. CDR3 DNA sequence: TGTGCCAGCAGCTCACGGGACAGCCCCCAAGAGACCCAGTACTTC. It is translated as CASSSRDSPQETQYF.